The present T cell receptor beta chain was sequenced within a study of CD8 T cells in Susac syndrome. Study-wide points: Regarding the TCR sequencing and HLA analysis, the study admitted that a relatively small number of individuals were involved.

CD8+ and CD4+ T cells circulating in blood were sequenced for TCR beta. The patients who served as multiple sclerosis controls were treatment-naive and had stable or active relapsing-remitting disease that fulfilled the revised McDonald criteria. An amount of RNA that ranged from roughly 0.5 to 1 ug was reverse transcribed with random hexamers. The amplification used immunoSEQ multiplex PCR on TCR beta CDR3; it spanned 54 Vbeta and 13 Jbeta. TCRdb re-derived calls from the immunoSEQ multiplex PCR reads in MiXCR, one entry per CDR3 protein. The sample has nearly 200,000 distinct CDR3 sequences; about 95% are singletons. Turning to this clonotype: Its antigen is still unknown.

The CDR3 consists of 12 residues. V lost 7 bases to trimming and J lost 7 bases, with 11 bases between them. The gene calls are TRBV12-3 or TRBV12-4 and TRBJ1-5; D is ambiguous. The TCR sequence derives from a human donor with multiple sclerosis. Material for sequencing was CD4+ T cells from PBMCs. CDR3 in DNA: TGTGCCAGCACACTTGGAGGGCAGCCCCAGCATTTT. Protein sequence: CASTLGGQPQHF.